This T cell receptor beta chain was identified during a study of T-cell memory formation after mild COVID-19. TCRdb analysed the 5' RACE reads with MiXCR anew, one entry per CDR3 protein. The sample includes 140,000 to 150,000 distinct CDR3 sequences, around 25% seen only once; the top ten take roughly 25%. V lost 0 bases to trimming and J lost 6 bases, with 3 bases between them. Germline values: CDR1 SGDLS, CDR2 YYNGEE. The CDR3 totals 11 residues. This chain uses TRBV9 with TRBJ1-1; D is uncertain. Sequencing was carried out using PBMCs or a T cell subset sorted from them (not recorded which). This sequence originates from an adult woman who had mild COVID-19 (a few samples of this study predate the infection). Cell type and time point are not known. CDR3 in amino acids: CASSVEAEAFF. The DNA for the CDR3 is TGTGCCAGCAGCGTAGAGGCTGAAGCTTTCTTT. The full variable domain, its missing parts supplied by reference TRBV9 and TRBJ1-1, is DSGVTQTPKHLITATGQRVTLRCSPRSGDLSVYWYQQSLDQGLQFLIQYYNGEERAKGNILERFSAQQFPDLHSELNLSSLELGDSALYFCASSVEAEAFFGQGTRLTVV.